Below are 26 T cell receptor beta chains sequenced from a single sample in a study of blood T cell repertoires in COVID-19 (dated by TCRdb to between 2020 and 2021). To prepare the library, the immunoSEQ multiplex PCR assay was applied. The source is immuneACCESS, and TCRdb retained only in-frame sequences with V and J called. Part of the clones is not carried over; for the studies checked, unresolved V genes explain less than half of this, and the remainder is unexplained. Here the sample has 200,000 to 300,000 clones; around 90% occur a single time. The ten largest clones add up to over 0.8% of the sample. The sample was peripheral blood. Every receptor here comes from a man aged 25-45 years with COVID-19, enrolled during active disease.

The chain links TRBV11-3 to TRBJ2-1; D remains unclear. The germline V gene encodes CDR1 SGHNT and CDR2 YENEEA. V was trimmed by 7 bases and J by 2 bases, leaving 18 bases between them. The CDR3 totals 16 residues. The CDR3 DNA reads TGTGCCAGCATCGAGAAGGAGATCGGCCCCTACAATGAGCAGTTCTTC. It encodes CASIEKEIGPYNEQFF.

The chain carries TRBV6-5 and TRBJ2-7; D gene unclear. Trimming removed 7 bases from V and 0 bases from J, with 10 bases in between. CDR3 length: 13 amino acids. Germline V gene lookup returns CDR1 MNHEY and CDR2 SVGAGI. The CDR3 loop is CASNQVVSYEQYF. In nucleotides, the CDR3 is TGTGCCAGCAACCAGGTGGTCTCCTACGAGCAGTACTTC.

The chain links TRBV5-1 to TRBJ1-1, with 9 nucleotides matching TRBD1. CDR3 size: 14 residues. Germline V gives CDR1 SGHRS, CDR2 YFSETQ. After removal of 4 bases from V and 3 bases from J, the junction contained 4 bases not matched to a gene. The CDR3 region has the DNA TGCGCCAGCAGCCACGGGACAGGGCACACTGAAGCTTTCTTT. Protein: CASSHGTGHTEAFF.

The rearrangement uses TRBV18 and TRBJ1-3, with D perhaps matching TRBD1 (5 bases). The CDR3 runs 14 residues. Germline V CDR1 and CDR2: KGHSH, LQKENI. V lost 5 bases and J 0 bases, leaving 8 bases between the germline ends. The CDR3, as DNA: TGTGCCAGCTCATCTGGACACTCTGGAAACACCATATATTTT. Amino acids: CASSSGHSGNTIYF.

As DNA, the CDR3 is TGTGCTAGTGGTTTGGTATTCGGGACTGGCGGGGGGGCCGGTACAGATACGCAGTATTTT. Translation: CASGLVFGTGGGAGTDTQYF. J is TRBJ2-3 and V is TRBV12-5; 9 positions match TRBD2. The trim removed 0 bases at V and 3 bases at J, leaving 16 bases unmatched. The V gene's germline CDR1 is LGHNT and CDR2 FRNRAP. This CDR3 has 20 amino acids.

This chain links TRBV6-2 or TRBV6-3 with TRBJ1-2; possibly TRBD1 for D (5 bases). V lost 2 bases, J lost 5 bases, and 12 bases lay in between. From germline, CDR1 is MNHEY and CDR2 SVGEGT. CDR3 length: 14 amino acids. The CDR3 DNA reads as TGTGCCAGCAGTTACCCCCAGGGTGGGTATGGCTACACCTTC. Its protein is CASSYPQGGYGYTF.

J is TRBJ1-2 and V is TRBV10-3, with 10 bases aligning to TRBD1. Germline values: CDR1 ENHRY, CDR2 SYGVKD. The CDR3 covers 14 residues. With 5 bases clipped from V and 5 bases from J, the junction kept 5 bases outside the gene matches. Written as DNA, the CDR3 is TGTGCCATCAGTACACGGGGACAGGGGTATGGCTACACCTTC. The encoded protein is CAISTRGQGYGYTF.

About this clone itself: The sample carries other DNA sequences with the same CDR3. The chain couples TRBV19 to TRBJ2-7, with 9 bases that match TRBD1. Germline V gene sequence: CDR1 LNHDA, CDR2 SQIVND (reference sequence). The CDR3 is made up of 14 amino acids. Trimming took 5 bases from V and 2 from J; bases not matched to a gene: 4. CDR3 loop: CASSAGQGTYEQYF. CDR3 nucleotide sequence: TGTGCCAGTAGTGCCGGACAGGGGACCTACGAGCAGTACTTC.

CDR3 residues: CASSYSSGGGANVLTF. The CDR3 DNA is TGTGCCAGCAGTTACTCATCAGGGGGTGGGGCCAACGTCCTGACTTTC. The rearrangement uses TRBV6-5 and TRBJ2-6; 7 bases map to TRBD1. Germline-derived CDR1 and CDR2 are MNHEY and SVGAGI. The CDR3 runs to 16 residues. V shed 0 bases and J 3 bases; nucleotides not matched to a gene: 2.

This chain uses TRBV7-6 with TRBJ2-5; maybe TRBD2 (7 bases). The V gene's germline CDR1 is SGHVS and CDR2 FNYEAQ. V was clipped by 5 bases and J by 3 bases, with 28 bases between them. The CDR3 spans 19 residues. In nucleotides, the CDR3 is TGTGCCAGCAGCCTACTACAGGGCGGGGGTAGCGGAACCAAAGAGACCCAGTACTTC. It specifies CASSLLQGGGSGTKETQYF.

The chain uses TRBV5-1 and TRBJ1-4, with TRBD1 matching over 9 bases. The CDR3 runs to 15 residues. V was pared by 4 bases and J by 5 bases, with 6 bases of the junction left unmatched. CDR1 SGHRS and CDR2 YFSETQ come from the germline V gene. DNA for the CDR3: TGCGCCAGCAGCCTATCGACAGGGGGGAATGAAAAACTGTTTTTT. Translated, it gives CASSLSTGGNEKLFF.

In this sample, this clone turned up once. The chain uses TRBV6-2 or TRBV6-3 and TRBJ1-4; unclear D gene. V shed 6 bases and J shed 3 bases, with 11 bases lying between them. The V gene's germline CDR1 is MNHEY and CDR2 SVGEGT. This CDR3 is 14 amino acids long. The CDR3 coding sequence is TGTGCCAGCAGCGAGCACAGCCCTAATGAAAAACTGTTTTTT. Translation: CASSEHSPNEKLFF.

The DNA of the CDR3 is TGTGCCAGCTCACCAGGAGGAGGATACCGAGCTTTCTTT. It is translated as CASSPGGGYRAFF. This chain joins TRBV18 and TRBJ1-1; D gene unclear. Trimming removed 2 bases at V and 10 bases at J, with 14 bases between. Germline V gene data show CDR1 as KGHSH and CDR2 as LQKENI. This CDR3 has 13 amino acids. Looking up the rest from reference TRBV18 and TRBJ1-1 gives the full variable domain: NAGVMQNPRHLVRRRGQEARLRCSPMKGHSHVYWYRQLPEEGLKFMVYLQKENIIDESGMPKERFSAEFPKEGPSILRIQQVVRGDSAAYFCASSPGGGYRAFFGQGTRLTVV.

The rearrangement uses TRBV3-1 (or the pseudogene TRBV3-2) and TRBJ1-5; the match to TRBD1 covers 7 bases. Germline CDR1 and CDR2: LGHDT and YNNKEL (reference sequence). The V gene end was trimmed by 1 base and the J gene end by 6 bases; junction bases not matched to a gene: 3. This CDR3 region has 14 residues. The CDR3 region is CASSQGGGGQPQHF. As DNA, the CDR3 is TGTGCCAGCAGCCAAGGAGGGGGCGGTCAGCCCCAGCATTTT.

The chain joins TRBV5-4 to TRBJ1-6; 7 bases fit TRBD1. With V trimmed by 5 bases and J by 4 bases, 9 bases remained unmatched. CDR1 is SGHNT and CDR2 is YYREEE in the germline V gene (reference sequence). CDR3 length: 16 residues. CDR3 sequence: CASSYGTALYNSPLHF. CDR3 in DNA: TGTGCCAGCAGTTACGGGACAGCCTTATATAATTCACCCCTCCACTTT.

The rearrangement joins TRBV2 to TRBJ1-5; 8 bases are a match to TRBD1. The CDR3 contains 14 residues. Germline trimming cut 4 bases from V and 6 bases from J; bases unmatched to any gene: 5. The germline CDR1 and CDR2 sequences are SNHLY and FYNNEI. The CDR3 reads CASSGQQGGQPQHF. For the CDR3, the DNA is TGTGCCAGCAGTGGCCAACAGGGGGGTCAGCCCCAGCATTTT.

The CDR3 loop reads CASSQDRDGGYTF. DNA of the CDR3: TGTGCCAGCAGCCAAGACAGGGACGGGGGCTACACCTTC. This sequence joins TRBV9 and TRBJ1-2, with 7 bases that match TRBD1. Germline CDR1 and CDR2: SGDLS and YYNGEE. With 4 bases clipped from V and 8 bases from J, the junction kept 8 bases outside the gene matches. The length of the CDR3 is 13 residues.

The chain joins TRBV5-6 to TRBJ1-2, with 8 bases matching TRBD1. The CDR3 covers 11 residues. V dropped 5 bases and J dropped 7; count of bases not matched to a gene: 1. Germline V gene sequence: CDR1 SGHDT, CDR2 YYEEEE. The CDR3 protein is CASRDRGGYTF. In DNA, the CDR3 is TGTGCCAGCAGAGACAGGGGTGGCTACACCTTC.

The V gene is TRBV27, the J gene TRBJ1-4, with D unclear. Trimming pared 3 bases from V and 7 bases from J, leaving 9 bases between. The CDR3 is 13 amino acids. The germline V gene encodes CDR1 MNHEY and CDR2 SMNVEV (reference sequence). DNA for the CDR3: TGTGCCAGCAGTTTTGGGCCTTTTGAAAAACTGTTTTTT. Protein: CASSFGPFEKLFF.

CDR3 coding DNA: TGTGCCAGTAGTTTAACGACAGGGAGATCCTCCTACGAGCAGTACTTC. It codes for CASSLTTGRSSYEQYF. This chain connects TRBV19 to TRBJ2-7; TRBD1 agrees at 7 bases. Germline assignment: CDR1 LNHDA and CDR2 SQIVND (reference sequence). CDR3 length: 16 amino acids. V was clipped by 5 bases and J by 0 bases; unmatched bases: 10.

This clone occurred once. This chain links TRBV5-1 with TRBJ2-3, with 7 positions matching TRBD2. The germline V gene has CDR1 SGHRS and CDR2 YFSETQ. The CDR3 covers 15 residues. J was trimmed by 4 bases and V by 4 bases; bases with no gene match: 9. The CDR3 coding sequence is TGCGCCAGCAGCCCCCAGGGTGGGGGGGCAGATACGCAGTATTTT. Residues: CASSPQGGGADTQYF. Full variable domain (missing parts from reference TRBV5-1 and TRBJ2-3): KAGVTQTPRYLIKTRGQQVTLSCSPISGHRSVSWYQQTPGQGLQFLFEYFSETQRNKGNFPGRFSGRQFSNSRSEMNVSTLELGDSALYLCASSPQGGGADTQYFGPGTRLTVL.

This clone was seen only once. The CDR3 loop is CASSLRGGTDTQYF. The CDR3 DNA is TGTGCCAGCAGCTTACGGGGGGGCACAGATACGCAGTATTTT. The chain employs TRBV13 and TRBJ2-3; 7 nucleotides align to TRBD2. Germline V gene sequence: CDR1 PRHDT, CDR2 FYEKMQ (reference sequence). V shed 2 bases and J 1 base; nucleotides not matched to a gene: 0. This CDR3 comprises 14 residues.

The chain joins TRBV7-3 to TRBJ1-2, with 7 bases fitting TRBD1. From germline, CDR1 is SGHTA and CDR2 FQGTGA. The CDR3 covers 14 residues. The trim removed 2 bases at V and 6 bases at J, leaving 6 bases unmatched. CDR3 sequence: CASSLGGQNDGYTF. The CDR3 bases are TGTGCCAGCAGCTTAGGGGGACAGAACGATGGCTACACCTTC.

J is TRBJ1-1 and V is TRBV11-3; D remains ambiguous. V was cut by 5 bases and J by 4 bases, with 11 bases left in between. There are 13 residues in the CDR3. The germline CDR1 and CDR2 sequences are SGHNT and YENEEA. CDR3 in DNA: TGTGCCAGCAGCGCCAGTCCTGGCACTGAAGCTTTCTTT. As protein: CASSASPGTEAFF.

This clone showed up just a few times. The rearrangement joins TRBV5-1 to TRBJ2-5; 8 positions match TRBD1. Germline V gene sequence: CDR1 SGHRS, CDR2 YFSETQ. The ends lost 5 bases at V and 4 bases at J; junction bases unmatched: 13. This CDR3 spans 16 amino acids. The CDR3 nucleotides are TGCGCCAGCAGAGCATCAGGGGGCAATCTCCTAGAGACCCAGTACTTC. Translated, it gives CASRASGGNLLETQYF.

This clone showed up just once. This chain joins TRBV2 and TRBJ2-1, with 10 bases that match TRBD2. The V gene's germline CDR1 is SNHLY and CDR2 FYNNEI. This CDR3 is 16 amino acids long. V was pared by 6 bases and J by 4 bases, with 9 bases of the junction left unmatched. CDR3 nucleotides: TGTGCCAGCAGGGGAAGCGGGGGGGCCCTGTACAATGAGCAGTTCTTC. As protein: CASRGSGGALYNEQFF.